The 4 T cell receptor beta chains presented below share a single source sample, sequenced in a study of blood T cell repertoires in COVID-19. The assay was immunoSEQ multiplex PCR, and TCRdb's table has in-frame clones only and misses some. The table lists roughly 430,000 clones, roughly 88% of them singletons. The sequenced material came from PBMCs or T cells enriched from blood (not recorded which). The receptors originated from a woman aged 18-29 years who had been exposed to COVID-19.

The chain recombines TRBV4-1 with TRBJ2-1; 7 bases map to TRBD1. Germline V gives CDR1 MGHRA, CDR2 YSYEKL. The CDR3 contains 13 residues. The V segment lost 6 bases and the J segment 3 bases; nucleotides outside the gene matches: 2. The CDR3 nucleotides are TGCGCCAGCAGTGGACAGGTCTACAATGAGCAGTTCTTC. As protein: CASSGQVYNEQFF.

The chain is built from TRBV9 and TRBJ1-1, with 7 nucleotides matching TRBD1. The germline CDR1 and CDR2 sequences are SGDLS and YYNGEE. V lost 3 bases and J lost 6; bases outside the gene matches: 5. This CDR3 has 13 residues. CDR3 residues: CASSAAGGSEAFF. In DNA form, the CDR3 reads TGTGCCAGCAGCGCAGCAGGGGGGTCTGAAGCTTTCTTT.

V is TRBV11-2 and J is TRBJ2-1; 9 bases are shared with TRBD2. Germline V gene sequence: CDR1 SGHAT, CDR2 FQNNGV. V lost 6 bases and J lost 4; bases outside the gene matches: 10. The CDR3 runs to 16 residues. DNA for the CDR3: TGTGCCAGCAGAACGAGCGGGAGGCACGTATACAATGAGCAGTTCTTC. Protein: CASRTSGRHVYNEQFF. Full variable domain (missing parts from reference TRBV11-2 and TRBJ2-1): EAGVAQSPRYKIIEKRQSVAFWCNPISGHATLYWYQQILGQGPKLLIQFQNNGVVDDSQLPKDRFSAERLKGVDSTLKIQPAKLEDSAVYLCASRTSGRHVYNEQFFGPGTRLTVL.

The J gene is TRBJ2-7, the V gene TRBV3-1 (or the pseudogene TRBV3-2), with 7 positions matching TRBD2. The CDR3 is 13 residues long. The V segment lost 1 base and the J segment 6 bases; nucleotides outside the gene matches: 3. Germline lookup yields CDR1 LGHDT and CDR2 YNNKEL (reference sequence). CDR3 DNA: TGTGCCAGCAGCCAAGCCGGGACTACCGAGCAGTACTTC. Protein: CASSQAGTTEQYF.